This T cell receptor beta chain came from a study of OX40 agonist ivuxolimab in advanced cancers. At the level of the whole study: Ivuxolimab was a fully human IgG2 agonistic monoclonal antibody targeting the costimulatory receptor OX40 (CD134). Intravenous ivuxolimab was administered to patients every 2 weeks at six dose levels: 0.01, 0.1, 0.3, 1.5, 3 and 10 mg/kg. Among the roughly 54 dose-escalation patients, roughly 20 had hepatocellular carcinoma, approximately 15 melanoma, 9 renal cell carcinoma and 9 head and neck cancer. In the dose-escalation cohort, over 65% of patients were male, and the mean age was around 60 years, with a range of roughly 20 to 79. Patients were allowed to have had prior anti-PD-1, anti-PD-L1 or anti-CTLA-4 therapy, and 40% to 45% of the dose-escalation patients had previously received checkpoint inhibitors. Partial responses were achieved by three dose-escalation patients, of whom one had hepatocellular carcinoma and two had cutaneous melanoma. Peripheral TCRbeta sequencing aimed to test whether ivuxolimab altered TCR sequence diversity and caused clonal T-cell expansion. The paper reports the monotherapy dose-escalation portion (N of about 56 patients) of the phase I ivuxolimab trial.

With respect to this clone: What this receptor recognizes is not known. No quality values exist for individual bases; no much larger clone is one base distant.

Beyond this particular receptor, the publication reports: The antigen specificity of the clonally expanded peripheral T cells was not determined. Low levels of normalized T-cell clonal expansion were also seen in some patients who did not respond. On average, CD8+ T cells showed more expanded clones than CD4+ T cells after ivuxolimab. Clonal expansion of both CD4+ and CD8+ blood T cells was observed from baseline to week 6 at doses 0.1 to 3.0 mg/kg. Partial responders in the 0.1-3.0 mg/kg groups had among the lowest normalized peripheral clonal expansion, especially among CD8+ T cells.

Patients with autoimmune disease history or receiving systemic immunosuppression were excluded from the trial. Peripheral blood for TCR sequencing was collected from all dose cohorts at baseline, on cycle 4 day 1, and on cycle 7 day 1. Samples were obtained from an open-label, multicenter, first-in-human phase I dose-escalation trial of ivuxolimab. Adults with locally advanced or metastatic melanoma, renal cell carcinoma, hepatocellular carcinoma or head and neck squamous cell carcinoma were enrolled in the trial. Before TCR sequencing, CD4+ T cells and CD8+ T cells were sorted from peripheral blood as separate populations. Genomic DNA was isolated from the sorted cells so that the TCRbeta CDR3 region could be sequenced. TCRbeta CDR3 regions were sequenced using the immunoSEQ Assay. TCRdb took over this immuneACCESS table, retaining in-frame rearrangements with V and J assigned. Such tables are incomplete; in checked studies, under half of the missing clones stem from an unresolved V gene, and the remainder is unexplained. This sample comprises some 57,000 clones, over 80% of them detected only once. Together, the top ten hold around 25% of the sample.

Trimming takes 5 bases off V and 6 bases off J; junction bases not matched to a gene: 5. Counted from cysteine to phenylalanine, this CDR3 has 13 amino acids. Here the CDR3 DNA is all that survives: 39 bases in frame from base 1. CDR1 and CDR2 are drawn from the germline V gene: SGHVS, FQNEAQ. The sequence joins TRBV7-8 to TRBJ1-1, with 8 junctional bases fitting TRBD1. The material sequenced was CD4+ or CD8+ T cells sorted from blood, taken in a trial of the OX40 agonist ivuxolimab. This TCR came from an adult with an advanced solid tumor such as melanoma, head and neck, liver or kidney cancer. For the CDR3, the sequence is CASSRTGNAEAFF. The nucleotides read TGTGCCAGCAGCCGGACAGGGAATGCTGAAGCTTTCTTT. With the rest looked up from the reference TRBV7-8 and TRBJ1-1 genes rather than sequenced, the full variable domain is GAGVSQSPRYKVAKRGQDVALRCDPISGHVSLFWYQQALGQGPEFLTYFQNEAQLDKSGLPSDRFFAERPEGSVSTLKIQRTQQEDSAVYLCASSRTGNAEAFFGQGTRLTVV.